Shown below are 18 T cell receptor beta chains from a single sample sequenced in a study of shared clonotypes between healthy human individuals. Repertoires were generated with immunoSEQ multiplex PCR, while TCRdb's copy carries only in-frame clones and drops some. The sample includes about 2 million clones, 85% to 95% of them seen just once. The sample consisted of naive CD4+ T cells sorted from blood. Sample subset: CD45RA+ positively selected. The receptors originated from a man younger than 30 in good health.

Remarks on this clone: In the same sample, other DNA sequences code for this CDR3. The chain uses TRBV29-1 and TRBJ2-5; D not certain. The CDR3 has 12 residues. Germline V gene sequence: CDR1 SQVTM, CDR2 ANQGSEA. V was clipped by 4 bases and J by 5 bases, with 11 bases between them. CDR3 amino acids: CSVGPGGETQYF. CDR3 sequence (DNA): TGCAGCGTTGGGCCAGGTGGGGAGACCCAGTACTTC.

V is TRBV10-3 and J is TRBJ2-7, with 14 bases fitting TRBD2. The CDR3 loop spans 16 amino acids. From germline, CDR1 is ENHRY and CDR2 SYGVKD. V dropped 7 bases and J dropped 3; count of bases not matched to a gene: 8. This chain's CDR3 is CAITGTSGSDIYEQYF. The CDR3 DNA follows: TGTGCCATCACCGGGACTAGCGGGAGTGATATCTACGAGCAGTACTTC.

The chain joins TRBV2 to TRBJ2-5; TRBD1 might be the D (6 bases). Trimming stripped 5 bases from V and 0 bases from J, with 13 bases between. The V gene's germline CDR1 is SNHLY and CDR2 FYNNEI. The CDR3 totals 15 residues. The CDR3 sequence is CASSRQSGDQETQYF. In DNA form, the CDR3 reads TGTGCCAGCAGTCGCCAGTCAGGGGACCAAGAGACCCAGTACTTC.

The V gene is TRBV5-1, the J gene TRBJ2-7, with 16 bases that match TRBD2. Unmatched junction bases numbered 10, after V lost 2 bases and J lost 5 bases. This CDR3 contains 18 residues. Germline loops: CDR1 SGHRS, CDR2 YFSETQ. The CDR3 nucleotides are TGCGCCAGCAGCTTATCGGGACTAGCGGGAGGGCCTGGGGACGAGCAGTACTTC. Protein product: CASSLSGLAGGPGDEQYF.

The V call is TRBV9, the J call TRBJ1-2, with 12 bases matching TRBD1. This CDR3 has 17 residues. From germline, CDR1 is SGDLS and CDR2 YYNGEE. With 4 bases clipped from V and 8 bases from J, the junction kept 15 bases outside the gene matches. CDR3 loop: CASSLGPGQGANEGYTF. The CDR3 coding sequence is TGTGCCAGCAGCTTAGGACCGGGACAGGGGGCGAATGAAGGCTACACCTTC.

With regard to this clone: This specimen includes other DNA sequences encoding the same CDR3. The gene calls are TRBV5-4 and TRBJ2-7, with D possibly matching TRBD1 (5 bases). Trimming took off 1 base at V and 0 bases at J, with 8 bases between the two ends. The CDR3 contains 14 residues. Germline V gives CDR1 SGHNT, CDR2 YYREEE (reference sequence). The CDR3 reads CASSLQGNSYEQYF. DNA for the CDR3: TGTGCCAGCAGCTTGCAGGGAAACTCCTACGAGCAGTACTTC. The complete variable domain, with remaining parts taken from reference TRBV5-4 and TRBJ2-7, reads ETGVTQSPTHLIKTRGQQVTLRCSSQSGHNTVSWYQQALGQGPQFIFQYYREEENGRGNFPPRFSGLQFPNYSSELNVNALELDDSALYLCASSLQGNSYEQYFGPGTRLTVT.

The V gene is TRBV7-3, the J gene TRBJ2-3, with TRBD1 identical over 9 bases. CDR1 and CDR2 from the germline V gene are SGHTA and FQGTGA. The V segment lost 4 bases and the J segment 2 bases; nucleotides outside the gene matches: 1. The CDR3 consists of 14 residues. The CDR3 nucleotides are TGTGCCAGCAGCTCACAGGGGGCCACAGATACGCAGTATTTT. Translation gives CASSSQGATDTQYF.

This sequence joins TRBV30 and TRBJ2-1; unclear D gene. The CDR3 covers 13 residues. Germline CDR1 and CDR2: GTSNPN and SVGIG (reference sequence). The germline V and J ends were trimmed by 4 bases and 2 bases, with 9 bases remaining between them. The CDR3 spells CAWIASPYNEQFF. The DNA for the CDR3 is TGTGCCTGGATAGCCAGCCCCTACAATGAGCAGTTCTTC. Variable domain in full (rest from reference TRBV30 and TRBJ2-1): SQTIHQWPATLVQPVGSPLSLECTVEGTSNPNLYWYRQAAGRGLQLLFYSVGIGQISSEVPQNLSASRPQDRQFILSSKKLLLSDSGFYLCAWIASPYNEQFFGPGTRLTVL.

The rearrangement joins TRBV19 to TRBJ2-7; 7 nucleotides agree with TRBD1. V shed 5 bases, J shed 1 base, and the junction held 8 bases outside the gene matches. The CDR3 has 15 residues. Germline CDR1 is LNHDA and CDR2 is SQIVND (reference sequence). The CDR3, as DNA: TGTGCCAGTAGTGTCGGGACAGCAGGATCCTACGAGCAGTACTTC. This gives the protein CASSVGTAGSYEQYF.

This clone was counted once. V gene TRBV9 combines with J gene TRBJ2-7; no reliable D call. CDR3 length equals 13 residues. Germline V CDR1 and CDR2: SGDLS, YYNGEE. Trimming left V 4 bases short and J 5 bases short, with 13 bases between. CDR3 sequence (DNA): TGTGCCAGCAGCACTTCCCCCCGGGACGAGCAGTACTTC. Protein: CASSTSPRDEQYF.

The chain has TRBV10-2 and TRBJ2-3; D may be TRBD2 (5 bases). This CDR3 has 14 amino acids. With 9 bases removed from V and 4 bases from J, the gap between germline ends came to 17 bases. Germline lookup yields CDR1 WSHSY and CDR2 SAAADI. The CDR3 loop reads CASGERSGADTQYF. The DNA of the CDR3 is TGCGCCAGTGGAGAGAGGAGCGGTGCAGATACGCAGTATTTT.

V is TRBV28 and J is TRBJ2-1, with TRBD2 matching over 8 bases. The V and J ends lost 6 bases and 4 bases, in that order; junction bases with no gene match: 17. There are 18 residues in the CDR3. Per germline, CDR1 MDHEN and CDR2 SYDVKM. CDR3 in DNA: TGTGCCAGCAGCCCCGGACAGCTCGGGGGGGCCCAATACAATGAGCAGTTCTTC. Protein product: CASSPGQLGGAQYNEQFF.

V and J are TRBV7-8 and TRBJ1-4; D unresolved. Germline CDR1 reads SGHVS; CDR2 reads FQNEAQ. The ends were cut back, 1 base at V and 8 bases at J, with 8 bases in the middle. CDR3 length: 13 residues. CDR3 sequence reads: CASSLDTLEKLFF. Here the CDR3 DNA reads TGTGCCAGCAGCTTAGACACCTTGGAAAAACTGTTTTTT.

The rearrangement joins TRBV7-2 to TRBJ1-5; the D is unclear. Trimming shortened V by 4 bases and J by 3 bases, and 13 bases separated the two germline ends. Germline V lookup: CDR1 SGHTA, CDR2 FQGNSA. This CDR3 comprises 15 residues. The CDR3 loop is CASSSTVGSNQPQHF. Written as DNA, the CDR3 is TGTGCCAGCAGCTCGACTGTAGGGTCCAATCAGCCCCAGCATTTT.

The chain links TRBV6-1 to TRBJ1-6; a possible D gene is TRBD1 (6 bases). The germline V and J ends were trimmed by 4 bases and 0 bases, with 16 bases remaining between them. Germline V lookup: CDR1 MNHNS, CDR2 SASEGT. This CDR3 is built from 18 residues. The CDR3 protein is CASSGDRSPSSYNSPLHF. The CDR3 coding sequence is TGTGCCAGCAGTGGAGACAGGTCGCCAAGCTCCTATAATTCACCCCTCCACTTT.

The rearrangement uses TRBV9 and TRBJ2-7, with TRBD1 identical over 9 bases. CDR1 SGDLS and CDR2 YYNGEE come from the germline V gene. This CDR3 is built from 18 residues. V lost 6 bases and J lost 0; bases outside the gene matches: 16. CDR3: CASNTGTGRAWSSYEQYF. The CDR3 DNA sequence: TGTGCCAGCAACACCGGGACAGGGAGGGCGTGGAGCTCCTACGAGCAGTACTTC. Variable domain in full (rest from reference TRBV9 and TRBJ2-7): DSGVTQTPKHLITATGQRVTLRCSPRSGDLSVYWYQQSLDQGLQFLIQYYNGEERAKGNILERFSAQQFPDLHSELNLSSLELGDSALYFCASNTGTGRAWSSYEQYFGPGTRLTVT.

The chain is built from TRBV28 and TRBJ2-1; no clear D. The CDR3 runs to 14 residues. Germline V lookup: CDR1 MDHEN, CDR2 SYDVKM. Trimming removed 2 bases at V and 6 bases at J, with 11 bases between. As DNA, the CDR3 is TGTGCCAGCAGTTTAGGTCTTGTAGTCAATGAGCAGTTCTTC. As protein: CASSLGLVVNEQFF.

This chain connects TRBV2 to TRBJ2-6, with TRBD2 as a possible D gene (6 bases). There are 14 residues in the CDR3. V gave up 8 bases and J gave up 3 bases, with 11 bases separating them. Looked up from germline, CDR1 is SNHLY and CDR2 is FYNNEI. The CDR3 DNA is TGTGCCAGCCCTGCGGGAAGTGGGGCCAACGTCCTGACTTTC. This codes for CASPAGSGANVLTF.